Each of the 8 T cell receptor beta chains below was sequenced from the same sample in a study of blood T cell repertoires in COVID-19. This table comes from immunoSEQ multiplex PCR, and its TCRdb copy is limited to in-frame clones, with some not included. Among 90,000 or so clones listed, around 90% were seen once. The sequenced sample was peripheral blood. These receptors were collected from a man aged 60-69 years with COVID-19, enrolled during active disease.

The chain joins TRBV19 to TRBJ2-2, with 9 bases aligning to TRBD2. The CDR3 is made up of 16 amino acids. V gave up 3 bases and J gave up 3 bases; unmatched junction bases: 5. Germline CDR1 and CDR2: LNHDA and SQIVND (reference sequence). CDR3 residues: CASSMSAGGHTGELFF. DNA for the CDR3: TGTGCCAGTAGTATGAGTGCGGGAGGGCACACCGGGGAGCTGTTTTTT. The full variable domain, with the rest looked up from reference TRBV19 and TRBJ2-2, is DGGITQSPKYLFRKEGQNVTLSCEQNLNHDAMYWYRQDPGQGLRLIYYSQIVNDFQKGDIAEGYSVSREKKESFPLTVTSAQKNPTAFYLCASSMSAGGHTGELFFGEGSRLTVL.

The chain is built from TRBV7-2 and TRBJ1-1, with 10 bases matching TRBD1. The V segment lost 0 bases and the J segment 3 bases; nucleotides outside the gene matches: 1. The CDR3 totals 15 residues. CDR1 SGHTA and CDR2 FQGNSA come from the germline V gene. CDR3 protein: CASSLAGQGYTEAFF. DNA for the CDR3: TGTGCCAGCAGCTTAGCGGGACAGGGGTACACTGAAGCTTTCTTT.

This clone has only one observation. This chain links TRBV5-1 with TRBJ2-3, with TRBD2 identical over 12 bases. J lost 0 bases, V lost 5 bases, and 4 bases had no gene match. The CDR3 spans 16 residues. Germline CDR1 and CDR2: SGHRS and YFSETQ. CDR3 nucleotides: TGCGCCAGCAGTTGGGGGACTAGCGGGAGCACAGATACGCAGTATTTT. Its protein product is CASSWGTSGSTDTQYF.

This chain connects TRBV19 to TRBJ1-2; the D gene is possibly TRBD1 (5 bases). Germline CDR1 LNHDA, CDR2 SQIVND (reference sequence). This CDR3 has 13 amino acids. V gave up 0 bases and J gave up 7 bases, with 9 bases separating them. CDR3 coding DNA: TGTGCCAGTAGTATAGAGCCCCAGGGTGGCTACACCTTC. This gives the protein CASSIEPQGGYTF.

This clone occurred once. This chain connects TRBV28 to TRBJ1-6; D uncertain. V was cut by 5 bases and J by 7 bases, with 12 bases left in between. CDR3 length: 14 residues. The germline V gene encodes CDR1 MDHEN and CDR2 SYDVKM. The CDR3 loop is CASSPGRLNSPLHF. CDR3 DNA sequence: TGTGCCAGCAGTCCCGGGAGATTAAATTCACCCCTCCACTTT.

The chain couples TRBV18 to TRBJ2-5; the D is unclear. Germline V gene sequence: CDR1 KGHSH, CDR2 LQKENI. The CDR3 length is 14 residues. Trimming removed 3 bases from V and 2 bases from J, with 10 bases in between. The CDR3 DNA sequence: TGTGCCAGCTCACCCACCCTAGGACAAGAGACCCAGTACTTC. It specifies CASSPTLGQETQYF.

This clone was found once. The chain uses TRBV18 and TRBJ2-5; 9 bases are a match to TRBD2. V shed 3 bases and J 4 bases; nucleotides not matched to a gene: 0. Germline values: CDR1 KGHSH, CDR2 LQKENI. The CDR3 totals 13 residues. The CDR3 here is CASSPREGETQYF. The CDR3 DNA follows: TGTGCCAGCTCACCGCGGGAGGGAGAGACCCAGTACTTC.

V usage is TRBV6-2 or TRBV6-3 and J usage is TRBJ2-7; D perhaps matches TRBD2 (5 bases). This CDR3 spans 12 amino acids. Trimming stripped 2 bases from V and 6 bases from J, with 8 bases between. Germline V gene lookup returns CDR1 MNHEY and CDR2 SVGEGT. The CDR3 coding sequence is TGTGCCAGCAGTTACGGGCGGGCCGAGCAGTACTTC. Encoded protein: CASSYGRAEQYF.